The following is a TCR beta chain sequence with its context. Its antigen is unknown. This sample was included in a study of beta chain features in type 1 diabetes. Study results and caveats: Equally in patients and controls, shorter templates might have been favored by PCR. All four CD4+ subsets from Type 1 diabetes patients carried moderately but significantly shorter TCRB CDR3s.

The isolated RNA, all of it, was reverse transcribed, so expressed TCRB transcripts were what got sequenced. Assay used: immunoSEQ multiplex PCR; TCRdb lists only in-frame clones, some missing. The sample lists roughly 400,000 clones, around 10% occurring once. The sequence came from a man aged 25-45 years with type 1 diabetes. Sequencing was performed on central memory CD4+ T cells from blood.

CDR3 loop: CASSRSGSSTDTQYF. The DNA for the CDR3 is TGTGCCAGCAGCCGTAGCGGGAGTAGCACAGATACGCAGTATTTT. This chain connects TRBV11-1 to TRBJ2-3; TRBD2 matches at 9 bases. Trimming took 5 bases from V and 0 from J; bases not matched to a gene: 3. The CDR3 length is 15 residues. Germline V gene lookup returns CDR1 SGHAT and CDR2 FQDESV (reference sequence).